One TCR beta chain is described in this entry. Germline V gene data show CDR1 as SNHLY and CDR2 as FYNNEI. The CDR3 sequence is 13 residues long. V lost 9 bases and J lost 9; bases outside the gene matches: 11. TCRdb's copy holds only in-frame clones and misses some; the assay was immunoSEQ multiplex PCR. The data show around 300,000 clones, approximately 88% seen once. These data come from a study of blood T cell repertoires in COVID-19. This sequence was found in a woman in her 30s who had recovered from COVID-19. This chain links TRBV2 with TRBJ1-1; 9 bases align to TRBD1. The sample consisted of PBMCs or T cells enriched from blood (not recorded which). The CDR3 DNA sequence: TGTGCCAGTCAGGACCGGGACAGGGAAAAAGCTTTCTTT. It codes for CASQDRDREKAFF.